The 16 T cell receptor beta chains listed next were all sequenced from one sample in a study of CD8+ T cells in alopecia areata. It was cDNA, reverse transcribed from extracted RNA, that served as the sequencing template. Produced via immunoSEQ multiplex PCR; TCRdb's table is partial and in-frame only. The sample records around 300,000 clones, 60% being singletons. The treatment denotes: oral pan-JAK inhibitor, 5-10 mg twice daily. Here the sequenced sample was CD4+ T cells sorted from blood, taken around week 54, from a patient treated with tofacitinib. The origin of the receptors is a human donor with alopecia areata.

A single count supports this clone. The chain has TRBV11-1 and TRBJ2-5; 9 bases line up with TRBD2. CDR1 is SGHAT and CDR2 is FQDESV in the germline V gene (reference sequence). V was pared by 6 bases and J by 2 bases, with 19 bases of the junction left unmatched. This CDR3 spans 19 amino acids. CDR3 bases: TGTGCCAGCAGTCAATATTTTCGTGGTAGCGGGGGCCGGCAAGAGACCCAGTACTTC. As protein: CASSQYFRGSGGRQETQYF.

V is TRBV29-1 and J is TRBJ2-3, with D perhaps TRBD1 or TRBD2 (5 bases each). Trimming left V 6 bases short and J 1 base short, with 17 bases between. The CDR3 sequence is 15 residues long. Germline CDR1 is SQVTM and CDR2 is ANQGSEA. CDR3 in DNA: TGCAGCGTCGGTATTGGGACGAGCGGCACAGATACGCAGTATTTT. It yields the protein CSVGIGTSGTDTQYF.

This clone has a handful of counts. This sequence joins TRBV7-3 and TRBJ2-2; D not certain. This CDR3 region has 12 residues. Germline loops: CDR1 SGHTA, CDR2 FQGTGA. V was trimmed by 2 bases and J by 4 bases, leaving 2 bases between them. The CDR3 loop is CASSLGTGELFF. Written as DNA, the CDR3 is TGTGCCAGCAGCTTAGGCACCGGGGAGCTGTTTTTT. Combining the CDR3 with reference TRBV7-3 and TRBJ2-2 gives the whole variable domain GAGVSQTPSNKVTEKGKYVELRCDPISGHTALYWYRQSLGQGPEFLIYFQGTGAADDSGLPNDRFFAVRPEGSVSTLKIQRTERGDSAVYLCASSLGTGELFFGEGSRLTVL.

The chain employs TRBV30 and TRBJ2-1; TRBD2 aligns across 14 bases. The germline gives CDR1 GTSNPN, CDR2 SVGIG (reference sequence). The CDR3 sequence is 15 residues long. After removal of 1 base from V and 6 bases from J, the junction contained 2 bases not matched to a gene. The CDR3 region has the DNA TGTGCCTGGAGTGAGGGACTAGCGGGGGTCAATGAGCAGTTCTTC. This sequence encodes CAWSEGLAGVNEQFF. Full variable domain (outside the CDR3, taken from reference TRBV30 and TRBJ2-1): SQTIHQWPATLVQPVGSPLSLECTVEGTSNPNLYWYRQAAGRGLQLLFYSVGIGQISSEVPQNLSASRPQDRQFILSSKKLLLSDSGFYLCAWSEGLAGVNEQFFGPGTRLTVL.

The genes are TRBV30 and TRBJ2-7; perhaps TRBD2 as D (6 bases). V lost 2 bases and J lost 2, with 13 bases in between. This CDR3 is built from 14 residues. Looked up from germline, CDR1 is GTSNPN and CDR2 is SVGIG (reference sequence). The CDR3 protein is CAWSRDFFTYEQYF. The CDR3 DNA follows: TGTGCCTGGAGTAGGGACTTTTTCACCTACGAGCAGTACTTC. Full variable domain (outside the CDR3, taken from reference TRBV30 and TRBJ2-7): SQTIHQWPATLVQPVGSPLSLECTVEGTSNPNLYWYRQAAGRGLQLLFYSVGIGQISSEVPQNLSASRPQDRQFILSSKKLLLSDSGFYLCAWSRDFFTYEQYFGPGTRLTVT.

The genes are TRBV23-1 and TRBJ2-7; possibly TRBD1 for D (6 bases). TRBV23-1 is filed as an ORF, its function uncertain. This CDR3 is 14 amino acids long. The V end was cut by 4 bases, the J end by 2 bases, with 12 bases between. CDR3 region: CASSLGQLPYEQYF. The CDR3 DNA reads as TGCGCCAGCAGTCTCGGACAGCTTCCCTACGAGCAGTACTTC.

This clone was seen a few times. This chain connects TRBV2 to TRBJ1-5, with 7 nucleotides matching TRBD1. The germline V gene encodes CDR1 SNHLY and CDR2 FYNNEI. The junction had 4 bases not matched to a gene; V was cut back by 4 bases and J by 4 bases. The length of the CDR3 is 14 residues. This CDR3 reads CASSGDRVNQPQHF. The CDR3 nucleotides are TGTGCCAGCAGTGGTGACAGGGTAAATCAGCCCCAGCATTTT.

The chain combines TRBV5-1 with TRBJ2-2, with TRBD2 as a possible D gene (5 bases). The germline V and J ends were trimmed by 0 bases and 3 bases, with 12 bases remaining between them. The length of the CDR3 is 16 residues. The germline CDR1 and CDR2 sequences are SGHRS and YFSETQ. CDR3 nucleotide sequence: TGCGCCAGCAGCTTGGCCGGGGTGCAGCACACCGGGGAGCTGTTTTTT. It encodes CASSLAGVQHTGELFF. The whole variable domain, remainder taken from reference TRBV5-1 and TRBJ2-2, is KAGVTQTPRYLIKTRGQQVTLSCSPISGHRSVSWYQQTPGQGLQFLFEYFSETQRNKGNFPGRFSGRQFSNSRSEMNVSTLELGDSALYLCASSLAGVQHTGELFFGEGSRLTVL.

The chain uses TRBV15 and TRBJ2-7; tentatively, D is TRBD1 (6 bases). V gave up 3 bases and J gave up 5 bases, with 14 bases separating them. Germline loops: CDR1 LNHNV, CDR2 YYDKDF (reference sequence). The CDR3 contains 14 residues. CDR3 DNA: TGTGCCACCAGCAGCGACAGGTTCGAGGACGAGCAGTACTTC. Protein sequence: CATSSDRFEDEQYF.

This clone has only a few counts. The V call is TRBV29-1, the J call TRBJ1-5; 7 positions agree with TRBD1. CDR1 is SQVTM, CDR2 ANQGSEA, per germline. V lost 3 bases, J lost 0 bases, and 14 bases stayed unmatched. CDR3 length equals 18 residues. The CDR3 region has the DNA TGCAGCGTTGATGGGACACAGGGGATCGTGTGTAGCAATCAGCCCCAGCATTTT. Translated, it gives CSVDGTQGIVCSNQPQHF. Variable domain in full (rest from reference TRBV29-1 and TRBJ1-5): SAVISQKPSRDICQRGTSLTIQCQVDSQVTMMFWYRQQPGQSLTLIATANQGSEATYESGFVIDKFPISRPNLTFSTLTVSNMSPEDSSIYLCSVDGTQGIVCSNQPQHFGDGTRLSIL.

The chain links TRBV4-2 to TRBJ2-5; the match to TRBD2 covers 8 bases. V trimming: 1 base; J trimming: 5 bases; junction bases outside the gene matches: 9. Germline values: CDR1 LGHNA, CDR2 YNFKEQ. There are 16 residues in the CDR3. CDR3: CASSQAAGGPVETQYF. DNA of the CDR3: TGTGCCAGCAGCCAAGCGGCGGGGGGCCCCGTTGAGACCCAGTACTTC.

V and J are TRBV2 and TRBJ1-2, with D hard to call. Trimming stripped 2 bases from V and 9 bases from J, with 10 bases between. This CDR3 has 12 residues. Germline V CDR1 and CDR2: SNHLY, FYNNEI. The CDR3 here is CASSEFKESYTF. In DNA form, the CDR3 reads TGTGCCAGCAGTGAATTCAAGGAGAGCTACACCTTC.

The chain combines TRBV5-6 with TRBJ1-2; no firm D call. CDR3 size: 14 residues. CDR1 and CDR2 (germline): SGHDT, YYEEEE. Deletions cut 0 bases from V and 4 bases from J, with 10 bases between. CDR3 DNA: TGTGCCAGCAGCTTGGGAGGCCGCGCCTATGGCTACACCTTC. Protein product: CASSLGGRAYGYTF. The whole variable domain, filled in from reference TRBV5-6 and TRBJ1-2, reads DAGVTQSPTHLIKTRGQQVTLRCSPKSGHDTVSWYQQALGQGPQFIFQYYEEEERQRGNFPDRFSGHQFPNYSSELNVNALLLGDSALYLCASSLGGRAYGYTFGSGTRLTVV.

This clone was seen a handful of times. The rearrangement uses TRBV5-1 and TRBJ2-1, with 10 bases that match TRBD1. This CDR3 region has 17 residues. Trimming removed 4 bases from V and 7 bases from J; junction bases left unmatched: 14. Germline V lookup: CDR1 SGHRS, CDR2 YFSETQ. The CDR3 region is CASSLEAPGQGKNEQFF. The CDR3 coding sequence is TGCGCCAGCAGCCTAGAAGCCCCGGGACAGGGGAAAAATGAGCAGTTCTTC.

The genes are TRBV15 and TRBJ1-3; no reliable D call. Trimming removed 0 bases from V and 0 bases from J, with 6 bases in between. This CDR3 has 15 amino acids. In germline, CDR1 is LNHNV, CDR2 YYDKDF (reference sequence). CDR3 sequence: CATSRDQSSGNTIYF. The CDR3 bases are TGTGCCACCAGCAGAGACCAGAGCTCTGGAAACACCATATATTTT.

V gene TRBV30 combines with J gene TRBJ2-5; D tentatively reads TRBD1 or TRBD2 (5 bases each). The CDR3 is 14 amino acids. V lost 3 bases and J lost 2, with 13 bases in between. In germline, CDR1 is GTSNPN, CDR2 SVGIG (reference sequence). The CDR3 is CAWREGRDQETQYF. The CDR3 DNA reads TGTGCCTGGAGAGAGGGCAGGGATCAAGAGACCCAGTACTTC.